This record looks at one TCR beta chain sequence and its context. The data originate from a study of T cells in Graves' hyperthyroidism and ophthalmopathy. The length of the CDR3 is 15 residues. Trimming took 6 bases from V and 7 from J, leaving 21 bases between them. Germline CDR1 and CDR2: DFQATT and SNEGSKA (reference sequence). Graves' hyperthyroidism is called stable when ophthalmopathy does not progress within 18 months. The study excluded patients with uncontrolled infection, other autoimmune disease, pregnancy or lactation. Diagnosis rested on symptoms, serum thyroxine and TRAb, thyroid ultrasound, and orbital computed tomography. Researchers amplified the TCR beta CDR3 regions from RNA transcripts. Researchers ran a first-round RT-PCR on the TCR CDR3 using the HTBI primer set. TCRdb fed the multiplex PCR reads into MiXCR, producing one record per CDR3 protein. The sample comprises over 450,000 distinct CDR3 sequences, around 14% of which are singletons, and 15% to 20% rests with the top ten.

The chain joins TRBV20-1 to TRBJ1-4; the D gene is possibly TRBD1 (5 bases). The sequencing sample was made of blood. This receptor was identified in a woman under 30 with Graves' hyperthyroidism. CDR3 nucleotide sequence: TGCAGTGCCAACTCTCCCGGGACCTTGGGTGAAAAACTGTTTTTT. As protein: CSANSPGTLGEKLFF.